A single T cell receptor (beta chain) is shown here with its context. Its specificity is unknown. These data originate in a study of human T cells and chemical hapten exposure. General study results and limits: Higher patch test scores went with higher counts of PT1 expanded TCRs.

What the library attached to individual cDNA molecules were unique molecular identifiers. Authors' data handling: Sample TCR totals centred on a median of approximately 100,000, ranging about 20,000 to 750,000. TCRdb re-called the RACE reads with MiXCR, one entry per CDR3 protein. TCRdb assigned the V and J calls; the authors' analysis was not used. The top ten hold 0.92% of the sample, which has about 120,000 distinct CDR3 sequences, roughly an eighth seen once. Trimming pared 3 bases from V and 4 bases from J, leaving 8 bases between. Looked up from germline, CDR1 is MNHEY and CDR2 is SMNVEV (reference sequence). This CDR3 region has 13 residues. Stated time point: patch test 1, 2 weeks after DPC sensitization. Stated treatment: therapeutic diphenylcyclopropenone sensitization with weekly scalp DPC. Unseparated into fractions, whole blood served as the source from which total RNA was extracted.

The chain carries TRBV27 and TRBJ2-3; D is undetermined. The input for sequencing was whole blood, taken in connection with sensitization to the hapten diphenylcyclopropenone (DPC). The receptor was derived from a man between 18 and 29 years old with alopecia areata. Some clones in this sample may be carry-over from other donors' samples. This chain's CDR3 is CASSFPASDTQYF. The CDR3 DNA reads TGTGCCAGCAGTTTTCCGGCGTCAGATACGCAGTATTTT.